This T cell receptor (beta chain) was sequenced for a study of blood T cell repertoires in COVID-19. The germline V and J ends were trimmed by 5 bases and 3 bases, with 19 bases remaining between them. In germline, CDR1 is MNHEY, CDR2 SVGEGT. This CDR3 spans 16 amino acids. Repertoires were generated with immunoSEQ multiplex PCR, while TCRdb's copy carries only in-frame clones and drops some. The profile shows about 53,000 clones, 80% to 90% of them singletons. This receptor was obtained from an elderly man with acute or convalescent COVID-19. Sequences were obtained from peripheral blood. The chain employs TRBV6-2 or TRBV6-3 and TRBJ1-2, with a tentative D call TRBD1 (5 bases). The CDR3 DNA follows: TGTGCCAGCAGTGTTGGGGCTCGGTGGTTTGACTATGGCTACACCTTC. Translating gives CASSVGARWFDYGYTF.